This is a list of T cell receptor beta chains from one sample in a study of cytomegalovirus exposure and HLA in healthy donors. The data were produced by immunoSEQ multiplex PCR, yet TCRdb's version contains in-frame clones alone and is incomplete. Seen here are about 130,000 clones, around 89% observed once, and the top ten hold 6.2%. Material for sequencing was PBMCs. The receptors shown here come from a woman aged 25-40 years in good health and CMV-seropositive. CDR3s include the opening cysteine and the closing phenylalanine or tryptophan. A D gene is named only where the DNA matches it firmly. A row's size may be missing; if present it is once, few, many or a size class.

j_call: TRBJ2-1; d_call: .; clone_size: .; v_call: TRBV6-5; cdr3_aa: CASSYYQGLDEQFF; cdr3_nt: TGTGCCAGCAGTTACTATCAGGGTTTAGATGAGCAGTTCTTC
j_call: TRBJ1-2; d_call: TRBD1; clone_size: .; v_call: TRBV10-3; cdr3_aa: CAIRGTDLPNYGYTF; cdr3_nt: TGTGCCATCAGGGGGACAGACCTACCTAACTATGGCTACACCTTC
j_call: TRBJ1-4; d_call: .; clone_size: .; v_call: TRBV6-6; cdr3_aa: CASNQGFYEKLFF; cdr3_nt: TGTGCCAGCAATCAGGGTTTTTATGAAAAACTGTTTTTT
j_call: TRBJ1-2; d_call: TRBD1; clone_size: .; v_call: TRBV28; cdr3_aa: CASRTLGTGYNYGYTF; cdr3_nt: TGTGCCAGCCGGACCCTCGGGACAGGTTATAACTATGGCTACACCTTC
j_call: TRBJ1-3; d_call: .; clone_size: once; v_call: TRBV19; cdr3_aa: CASSIPGYSGNTIYF; cdr3_nt: TGTGCCAGTAGTATTCCAGGCTACTCTGGAAACACCATATATTTT
j_call: TRBJ2-5; d_call: .; clone_size: .; v_call: TRBV18; cdr3_aa: CASSLGHRQETQYF; cdr3_nt: TGTGCCAGCTCACTTGGACATCGCCAAGAGACCCAGTACTTC
j_call: TRBJ1-2; d_call: .; clone_size: .; v_call: TRBV19; cdr3_aa: CASSSRNYGYTF; cdr3_nt: TGTGCCAGTAGTAGCAGAAACTATGGCTACACCTTC
j_call: TRBJ1-5; d_call: .; clone_size: .; v_call: TRBV6-6; cdr3_aa: CASSPRGIFGNQPQHF; cdr3_nt: TGTGCCAGCAGCCCCCGAGGAATTTTTGGCAATCAGCCCCAGCATTTT
j_call: TRBJ1-5; d_call: .; clone_size: .; v_call: TRBV2; cdr3_aa: CASSDPQGSNQPQHF; cdr3_nt: TGTGCCAGCAGTGACCCACAGGGTAGCAATCAGCCCCAGCATTTT
j_call: TRBJ1-1; d_call: .; clone_size: .; v_call: TRBV19; cdr3_aa: CASSIPRGGTEAFF; cdr3_nt: TGTGCCAGTAGTATCCCACGCGGGGGGACTGAAGCTTTCTTT
j_call: TRBJ1-6; d_call: .; clone_size: .; v_call: TRBV19; cdr3_aa: CASTRTPVGNSPLHF; cdr3_nt: TGTGCCAGCACCAGGACACCCGTGGGTAATTCACCCCTCCACTTT
j_call: TRBJ1-6; d_call: TRBD1; clone_size: .; v_call: TRBV14; cdr3_aa: CASSPRTGFRDNSPLHF; cdr3_nt: TGTGCCAGCAGCCCGCGGACAGGCTTCCGAGATAATTCACCCCTCCACTTT
j_call: TRBJ2-7; d_call: .; clone_size: .; v_call: TRBV14; cdr3_aa: CASSQDRRYEQYF; cdr3_nt: TGTGCCAGCAGCCAAGATAGGAGGTACGAGCAGTACTTC
j_call: TRBJ2-1; d_call: TRBD2; clone_size: .; v_call: TRBV6-6; cdr3_aa: CAISGLAGSVEQFF; cdr3_nt: TGTGCCATCTCGGGACTAGCGGGAAGTGTTGAGCAGTTCTTC
j_call: TRBJ2-3; d_call: .; clone_size: once; v_call: TRBV18; cdr3_aa: CASSPSQGSTDTQYF; cdr3_nt: TGTGCCAGCTCACCCTCCCAGGGATCGACAGATACGCAGTATTTT
j_call: TRBJ1-2; d_call: .; clone_size: .; v_call: TRBV5-1; cdr3_aa: CASSLEWGEHGYTF; cdr3_nt: TGCGCCAGCAGCTTGGAGTGGGGGGAGCATGGCTACACCTTC
j_call: TRBJ2-1; d_call: .; clone_size: .; v_call: TRBV28; cdr3_aa: CASGGVLEFF; cdr3_nt: TGTGCCAGCGGAGGGGTCTTGGAGTTCTTC
j_call: TRBJ2-2; d_call: .; clone_size: .; v_call: TRBV18; cdr3_aa: CASSDSSYYTGELFF; cdr3_nt: TGTGCCAGCTCGGACAGTTCCTACTACACCGGGGAGCTGTTTTTT
j_call: TRBJ1-2; d_call: .; clone_size: .; v_call: TRBV19; cdr3_aa: CASTHPGRGPGYTF; cdr3_nt: TGTGCCAGTACTCACCCCGGCAGGGGCCCCGGCTACACCTTC
j_call: TRBJ2-2; d_call: TRBD2; clone_size: many; v_call: TRBV5-1; cdr3_aa: CASSLPGTSGEGELFF; cdr3_nt: TGCGCCAGCAGCTTACCCGGGACTAGCGGGGAAGGAGAGCTGTTTTTT
j_call: TRBJ1-5; d_call: .; clone_size: .; v_call: TRBV5-1; cdr3_aa: CASSFPGNRGNQPQHF; cdr3_nt: TGCGCCAGCAGCTTCCCAGGGAACCGTGGCAATCAGCCCCAGCATTTT
j_call: TRBJ2-2; d_call: .; clone_size: once; v_call: TRBV2; cdr3_aa: CASSEYSTGELFF; cdr3_nt: TGTGCCAGCAGTGAGTACAGCACCGGGGAGCTGTTTTTT
j_call: TRBJ1-2; d_call: .; clone_size: .; v_call: TRBV4-1; cdr3_aa: CASSHYPRQGPANYGYTF; cdr3_nt: TGCGCCAGCAGCCATTACCCCCGGCAGGGGCCAGCTAACTATGGCTACACCTTC
j_call: TRBJ1-2; d_call: TRBD1; clone_size: .; v_call: TRBV7-9; cdr3_aa: CASSLSDRARGYTF; cdr3_nt: TGTGCCAGCAGCTTATCAGACAGGGCTCGGGGCTACACCTTC
j_call: TRBJ2-1; d_call: TRBD2; clone_size: once; v_call: TRBV5-1; cdr3_aa: CASSFLGLAENSRYNEQFF; cdr3_nt: TGCGCCAGCAGCTTTTTAGGACTAGCGGAAAACTCTAGGTACAATGAGCAGTTCTTC
j_call: TRBJ2-5; d_call: TRBD2; clone_size: .; v_call: TRBV7-9; cdr3_aa: CASSPLLQRGLLETQYF; cdr3_nt: TGTGCCAGCAGCCCGTTGCTCCAGCGGGGCCTGTTGGAGACCCAGTACTTC
j_call: TRBJ1-4; d_call: TRBD1; clone_size: .; v_call: TRBV5-6; cdr3_aa: CASSLAGQDEKLFF; cdr3_nt: TGTGCCAGCAGCTTGGCGGGACAGGATGAAAAACTGTTTTTT
j_call: TRBJ1-2; d_call: TRBD1; clone_size: once; v_call: TRBV28; cdr3_aa: CASAVTGGNYGYTF; cdr3_nt: TGTGCCAGCGCAGTGACAGGGGGGAATTATGGCTACACCTTC
j_call: TRBJ2-1; d_call: .; clone_size: .; v_call: TRBV9; cdr3_aa: CASSVAGGNNEQFF; cdr3_nt: TGTGCCAGCAGCGTAGCTGGAGGAAACAATGAGCAGTTCTTC
j_call: TRBJ2-1; d_call: .; clone_size: .; v_call: TRBV7-9; cdr3_aa: CASSLIGRVNNEQFF; cdr3_nt: TGTGCCAGCAGCTTAATCGGCAGGGTGAATAATGAGCAGTTCTTC
j_call: TRBJ1-5; d_call: TRBD1; clone_size: once; v_call: TRBV27; cdr3_aa: CASSLYQGDQSQHF; cdr3_nt: TGTGCCAGCAGTTTATATCAGGGGGATCAGTCCCAGCATTTT
j_call: TRBJ2-1; d_call: TRBD1; clone_size: .; v_call: TRBV7-8; cdr3_aa: CASSLGTGTGSYNEQFF; cdr3_nt: TGTGCCAGCAGCTTAGGTACAGGGACAGGGAGCTACAATGAGCAGTTCTTC
j_call: TRBJ2-7; d_call: .; clone_size: .; v_call: TRBV6-1; cdr3_aa: CASRQNYEQYF; cdr3_nt: TGTGCCAGCCGACAGAACTACGAGCAGTACTTC
j_call: TRBJ1-1; d_call: TRBD1; clone_size: .; v_call: TRBV6-5; cdr3_aa: CASSRQGSGTEAFF; cdr3_nt: TGTGCCAGCAGTCGACAGGGCAGTGGAACTGAAGCTTTCTTT
j_call: TRBJ2-1; d_call: .; clone_size: .; v_call: TRBV9; cdr3_aa: CASSPSGGAMGNEQFF; cdr3_nt: TGTGCCAGCAGCCCCTCTGGAGGGGCCATGGGCAATGAGCAGTTCTTC
j_call: TRBJ2-7; d_call: .; clone_size: .; v_call: TRBV7-3; cdr3_aa: CASSPDRQLEQYF; cdr3_nt: TGTGCCAGCAGCCCCGACAGACAGTTGGAGCAGTACTTC
j_call: TRBJ2-5; d_call: TRBD1; clone_size: .; v_call: TRBV5-6; cdr3_aa: CASSLVYIGGAETQYF; cdr3_nt: TGTGCCAGCAGCTTGGTTTATATAGGGGGCGCGGAGACCCAGTACTTC
j_call: TRBJ1-5; d_call: .; clone_size: .; v_call: TRBV19; cdr3_aa: CASSTDFMNQPQHF; cdr3_nt: TGTGCCAGTAGTACCGACTTTATGAATCAGCCCCAGCATTTT
j_call: TRBJ1-1; d_call: .; clone_size: .; v_call: TRBV2; cdr3_aa: CASSEQGKGNTEAFF; cdr3_nt: TGTGCCAGCAGTGAACAGGGAAAGGGGAACACTGAAGCTTTCTTT
j_call: TRBJ1-2; d_call: .; clone_size: once; v_call: TRBV19; cdr3_aa: CASIPTGSFNYGYTF; cdr3_nt: TGTGCCAGTATCCCGACAGGCTCCTTTAACTATGGCTACACCTTC
j_call: TRBJ2-1; d_call: TRBD2; clone_size: .; v_call: TRBV2; cdr3_aa: CASSWTSGSNEQFF; cdr3_nt: TGTGCCAGCAGTTGGACTAGCGGGAGTAATGAGCAGTTCTTC
j_call: TRBJ1-5; d_call: TRBD1; clone_size: .; v_call: TRBV6-5; cdr3_aa: CASNRGDQPQHF; cdr3_nt: TGTGCCAGCAACAGGGGGGATCAGCCCCAGCATTTT
j_call: TRBJ2-2; d_call: TRBD1; clone_size: .; v_call: TRBV7-8; cdr3_aa: CASSFDRGQRSGELFF; cdr3_nt: TGTGCCAGCAGCTTTGACAGGGGGCAACGATCCGGGGAGCTGTTTTTT
j_call: TRBJ1-5; d_call: .; clone_size: .; v_call: TRBV28; cdr3_aa: CASTLGVDQPQHF; cdr3_nt: TGTGCCAGCACCTTGGGAGTAGATCAGCCCCAGCATTTT
j_call: TRBJ2-1; d_call: .; clone_size: .; v_call: TRBV10-3; cdr3_aa: CAISEATYNEQFF; cdr3_nt: TGTGCCATCAGTGAGGCAACTTACAATGAGCAGTTCTTC
j_call: TRBJ2-7; d_call: .; clone_size: .; v_call: TRBV11-2; cdr3_aa: CASSSGVSYEQYF; cdr3_nt: TGTGCCAGCAGCTCCGGGGTCTCCTACGAGCAGTACTTC
j_call: TRBJ2-7; d_call: TRBD1; clone_size: .; v_call: TRBV29-1; cdr3_aa: CSVEDLGQGSYEQYF; cdr3_nt: TGCAGCGTTGAAGATCTAGGACAGGGTTCCTACGAGCAGTACTTC
j_call: TRBJ2-1; d_call: TRBD2; clone_size: .; v_call: TRBV9; cdr3_aa: CASSASTSGGYSRDEQFF; cdr3_nt: TGTGCCAGCAGCGCCTCGACTAGCGGGGGGTACTCTCGAGATGAGCAGTTCTTC
j_call: TRBJ1-2; d_call: .; clone_size: few; v_call: TRBV2; cdr3_aa: CASSDGGAAGYTF; cdr3_nt: TGTGCCAGCAGTGATGGAGGGGCTGCGGGCTACACCTTC
j_call: TRBJ1-1; d_call: .; clone_size: .; v_call: TRBV7-2; cdr3_aa: CASSSGQMNTEAFF; cdr3_nt: TGTGCCAGCAGCTCGGGACAAATGAACACTGAAGCTTTCTTT
j_call: TRBJ2-7; d_call: TRBD1; clone_size: .; v_call: TRBV7-9; cdr3_aa: CASSLGQGAYHEQYF; cdr3_nt: TGTGCCAGCAGCTTAGGGCAGGGGGCTTACCACGAGCAGTACTTC
j_call: TRBJ2-2; d_call: TRBD2; clone_size: .; v_call: TRBV7-2; cdr3_aa: CASRVREGIGTGELFF; cdr3_nt: TGTGCCAGCAGGGTACGGGAGGGCATAGGCACCGGGGAGCTGTTTTTT
j_call: TRBJ1-2; d_call: .; clone_size: .; v_call: TRBV6-1; cdr3_aa: CASSEESGDGYTF; cdr3_nt: TGTGCCAGCAGTGAAGAGTCAGGGGATGGCTACACCTTC
j_call: TRBJ1-4; d_call: TRBD1; clone_size: .; v_call: TRBV28; cdr3_aa: CASSLLGLQGTGREKLFF; cdr3_nt: TGTGCCAGCAGTTTACTAGGACTCCAAGGGACAGGGCGCGAAAAACTGTTTTTT
j_call: TRBJ1-4; d_call: .; clone_size: .; v_call: TRBV6-1; cdr3_aa: CASSEGGLGTNREKLFF; cdr3_nt: TGTGCCAGCAGTGAAGGAGGCTTGGGGACAAATAGGGAAAAACTGTTTTTT
j_call: TRBJ1-4; d_call: .; clone_size: .; v_call: TRBV4-1; cdr3_aa: CASSQATSASNEKLFF; cdr3_nt: TGCGCCAGCAGCCAAGCGACTTCAGCGAGTAATGAAAAACTGTTTTTT
j_call: TRBJ2-3; d_call: TRBD2; clone_size: .; v_call: TRBV11-1; cdr3_aa: CASSPTGLALSDTQYF; cdr3_nt: TGTGCCAGCAGCCCAACGGGACTAGCATTATCAGATACGCAGTATTTT
j_call: TRBJ2-2; d_call: .; clone_size: .; v_call: TRBV6-1; cdr3_aa: CASSEAGVLNTGELFF; cdr3_nt: TGTGCCAGCAGTGAAGCGGGAGTATTAAACACCGGGGAGCTGTTTTTT
j_call: TRBJ2-7; d_call: .; clone_size: .; v_call: TRBV28; cdr3_aa: CASSPQGLPSGPHEQYF; cdr3_nt: TGTGCCAGCAGTCCCCAAGGGTTGCCCAGCGGCCCGCACGAGCAGTACTTC
j_call: TRBJ2-5; d_call: TRBD2; clone_size: .; v_call: TRBV2; cdr3_aa: CASSTLAGKETQYF; cdr3_nt: TGTGCCAGCAGCACACTAGCGGGGAAGGAGACCCAGTACTTC